The rows below give T cell receptor beta chains drawn from one sample of a study of OX40 agonist ivuxolimab in advanced cancers. This table comes from immunoSEQ multiplex PCR, and its TCRdb copy is limited to in-frame clones, with some not included. In the table there are about 110,000 clones, 90% of which are singletons. Source: CD4+ or CD8+ T cells sorted from blood, taken in a trial of the OX40 agonist ivuxolimab. These receptors all stem from an adult with an advanced solid tumor such as melanoma, head and neck, liver or kidney cancer. Each CDR3 is given with its conserved first and last residue. The order of the fields is J gene, V gene, D gene, CDR3 DNA, CDR3 protein. A D gene is named only where the DNA matches it firmly.

J gene: TRBJ2-3
V gene: TRBV25-1
D gene: NA
CDR3 DNA: TGTGCCAGCAGTGAATTTTTGGGCACAGATACGCAGTATTTT
CDR3 protein: CASSEFLGTDTQYF

J gene: TRBJ2-1
V gene: TRBV29-1
D gene: TRBD1
CDR3 DNA: TGCAGCGTTGGGGGACAGGGTAACAATGAGCAGTTCTTC
CDR3 protein: CSVGGQGNNEQFF

J gene: TRBJ2-2
V gene: TRBV11-2
D gene: NA
CDR3 DNA: TGTGCCAGCAGCTTAGTTAGGGGAAACACCGGGGAGCTGTTTTTT
CDR3 protein: CASSLVRGNTGELFF

J gene: TRBJ2-3
V gene: TRBV18
D gene: NA
CDR3 DNA: TGTGCCAGCTCACCAGGAGATACGCAGTATTTT
CDR3 protein: CASSPGDTQYF

J gene: TRBJ2-5
V gene: TRBV7-2
D gene: TRBD2
CDR3 DNA: TGTGCCAGCAGCTCAGCGGGAGGTGCGGGGCCCACGGAGACCCAGTACTTC
CDR3 protein: CASSSAGGAGPTETQYF

J gene: TRBJ2-7
V gene: TRBV28
D gene: TRBD2
CDR3 DNA: TGTGCCAGCAGTTTGCAGCGGGGGGGCGTCGACGAGCAGTACTTC
CDR3 protein: CASSLQRGGVDEQYF

J gene: TRBJ2-7
V gene: TRBV27
D gene: TRBD1
CDR3 DNA: TGTGCCAGCAAACCCACCAGAGGACAGGGGGTCAACGAGCAGTACTTC
CDR3 protein: CASKPTRGQGVNEQYF

J gene: TRBJ1-3
V gene: TRBV7-7
D gene: NA
CDR3 DNA: TGTGCCAGCAGCCCTCAACTGACAGGCCCCGCGGGAAACACCATATATTTT
CDR3 protein: CASSPQLTGPAGNTIYF

J gene: TRBJ1-4
V gene: TRBV28
D gene: NA
CDR3 DNA: TGTGCCAGCAGTTTATCTGGGGCAGGCACTAATGAAAAACTGTTTTTT
CDR3 protein: CASSLSGAGTNEKLFF

J gene: TRBJ1-4
V gene: TRBV30
D gene: TRBD1
CDR3 DNA: TGTGCCTGGAGTGGGTTCTCCCCGGGACAGGGATCTTTGTTTTTT
CDR3 protein: CAWSGFSPGQGSLFF